This T cell receptor beta chain is drawn from a study of T cell repertoires in cytomegalovirus infection. Study-wide context: It can be stated that public TCR beta signatures indicated CMV infection as well as a matching HLA type.

Note on this clonotype: Its antigen is still unknown.

Germline CDR1 MNHEY, CDR2 SMNVEV (reference sequence). The CDR3 spans 14 residues. V was clipped by 6 bases and J by 2 bases, with 13 bases between them. Using its own MiXCR run on the reads, TCRdb lists one record per CDR3 protein. This table has around 120,000 distinct CDR3 sequences, roughly 39% appearing once. This clonotype originated in a human donor in good health (CMV status not recorded). Some clones in this sample may be carry-over from other donors' samples. The chain links TRBV27 to TRBJ1-1; D perhaps matches TRBD1 (6 bases). The material was CD8+ T cells from cultured PBMCs, obtained from culture after CMV antigen stimulation. The CDR3 coding sequence is TGTGCCAGCAGCTGGAGGGGGACCAACACTGAAGCTTTCTTT. It translates to CASSWRGTNTEAFF.